Listed here are 8 T cell receptor beta chains from one sample, sequenced in a study of cytomegalovirus exposure and HLA in healthy donors. The PCR employed 60 Vbeta primers together with 13 Jbeta primers. Sequenced by immunoSEQ multiplex PCR; TCRdb stores in-frame clones only, minus some. Of 120,000 or so clones listed, about 80% are singletons. Sample: PBMCs. The source is a man aged 25-45 years in good health and CMV-seronegative.

V is TRBV2 and J is TRBJ2-7; 7 bases agree with TRBD2. The CDR3 extends over 13 amino acids. Germline V gene sequence: CDR1 SNHLY, CDR2 FYNNEI. Trimming at V came to 4 bases and at J to 2 bases, leaving 2 bases not matched to a gene. The DNA for the CDR3 is TGTGCCAGCAGTGGGGGGAGGGCCTACGAGCAGTACTTC. Protein: CASSGGRAYEQYF.

This clone was observed a few times. The chain has TRBV19 and TRBJ1-5; D is unclear. Between the trimmed V and J ends, which lost 8 bases and 0 bases, there was a span of 14 bases. Germline CDR1 is LNHDA and CDR2 is SQIVND (reference sequence). This CDR3 is 15 amino acids long. CDR3 DNA sequence: TGTGCCAGTCGATTAGAGTCTTATAGCAATCAGCCCCAGCATTTT. As protein: CASRLESYSNQPQHF.

This clone came up a few times. The CDR3 reads CASSAGTGGRQFF. The DNA for the CDR3 is TGTGCCAGCAGCGCCGGGACAGGGGGCCGGCAGTTCTTC. J is TRBJ2-1 and V is TRBV27; 12 bases match TRBD1. Germline lookup yields CDR1 MNHEY and CDR2 SMNVEV (reference sequence). This CDR3 is built from 13 residues. V gave up 6 bases and J gave up 12 bases; unmatched junction bases: 6.

The chain recombines TRBV27 with TRBJ2-2; 7 nucleotides match TRBD1. V gave up 0 bases and J gave up 3 bases; unmatched junction bases: 1. CDR1 is MNHEY and CDR2 is SMNVEV in the germline V gene (reference sequence). The CDR3 runs to 15 residues. CDR3 coding DNA: TGTGCCAGCAGTTTATCAGGGGGCTACACCGGGGAGCTGTTTTTT. This gives the protein CASSLSGGYTGELFF.

Comments on this clone: Other DNA sequences in this specimen translate into the identical CDR3. The V and J genes are TRBV27 and TRBJ2-2; 9 bases are a match to TRBD1. CDR3 length: 16 residues. With V trimmed by 5 bases and J by 1 base, 5 bases remained unmatched. Germline-derived CDR1 and CDR2 are MNHEY and SMNVEV (reference sequence). CDR3 in amino acids: CASSPRDRVNTGELFF. DNA for the CDR3: TGTGCCAGCAGTCCCAGGGACAGGGTGAACACCGGGGAGCTGTTTTTT.

The chain couples TRBV7-2 to TRBJ1-1; maybe TRBD1 (6 bases). Germline V gene data show CDR1 as SGHTA and CDR2 as FQGNSA. This CDR3 comprises 15 residues. V lost 2 bases, J lost 6 bases, and 16 bases lay in between. CDR3 sequence: CASSLIPTGQAEAFF. In DNA, the CDR3 is TGTGCCAGCAGCTTAATCCCCACAGGGCAGGCTGAAGCTTTCTTT.

Concerning this clone: Other DNA sequences in this sample translate to the same CDR3. The V gene is TRBV4-2, the J gene TRBJ1-2; 9 bases are shared with TRBD1. CDR1 LGHNA and CDR2 YNFKEQ come from the germline V gene. Trimming removed 1 base from V and 5 bases from J; junction bases left unmatched: 5. This CDR3 comprises 15 residues. The CDR3 bases are TGTGCCAGCAGCCAAGGGACAGGGGACAATTATGGCTACACCTTC. Protein product: CASSQGTGDNYGYTF.

The V call is TRBV7-2, the J call TRBJ1-5, with 8 bases fitting TRBD1. Trimming at V came to 3 bases and at J to 4 bases, leaving 5 bases not matched to a gene. CDR1 is SGHTA and CDR2 is FQGNSA in the germline V gene. The CDR3 runs to 15 residues. CDR3 sequence (DNA): TGTGCCAGCAGCTTCGGACAGGGCAGTAATCAGCCCCAGCATTTT. Its protein is CASSFGQGSNQPQHF.